This section outlines one TCR beta chain sequence together with its context. What it binds is unknown. Time point noted: newly diagnosed GD, antithyroid drugs for less than 3 months. The authors made the TCR library using RNA they extracted from PBMCs. Germline V gives CDR1 SEHNR, CDR2 FQNEAQ (reference sequence). V was pared by 0 bases and J by 7 bases, with 10 bases between. This CDR3 spans 15 amino acids. The data belong to a study of regulatory T cells in long-lasting Graves disease. Findings and caveats of the study: Among samples with persistent disease, TRBV28, TRBJ1-2 and TRBJ2-5 were favored.

Libraries of TCR beta came from iRepertoire HTBI primers plus Arm-PCR of CDR3 regions. TCRdb re-derived calls from the multiplex PCR reads in MiXCR, one entry per CDR3 protein. The sample holds approximately 490,000 distinct CDR3 sequences, around 16% seen once. These data were also filed under a second study, of T cells in Graves' hyperthyroidism and ophthalmopathy.

The chain joins TRBV7-9 to TRBJ1-6; the D is unclear. This sequence was found in a man aged 35-49 years with Graves disease. Here the sequenced sample was peripheral blood mononuclear cells (PBMCs), taken at new diagnosis, from a patient treated with antithyroid drugs. As DNA, the CDR3 is TGTGCCAGCAGCTTAGCGCGGCAGCCCAATTCACCCCTCCACTTT. Translating it yields CASSLARQPNSPLHF.